The TCR beta chain under discussion was sequenced for a study of T-cell reconstitution after alpha-beta-depleted transplantation in children. It was with unique molecular identifiers that the TCRbeta library was prepared. In TCRdb, the PCR reads were re-called with MiXCR into one record per CDR3 protein. There are about 400,000 distinct CDR3 sequences in the sample; about 14% occur only once, and about 3.9% lies in the top ten. Germline-derived CDR1 and CDR2 are LNHNV and YYDKDF (reference sequence). The CDR3 is made up of 17 amino acids. The junction had 10 bases not matched to a gene; V was cut back by 1 base and J by 1 base. This clonotype has ten or more counts.

The V and J genes are TRBV15 and TRBJ2-7, with 7 bases lining up with TRBD1. The TCR comes from a human donor who donated a stem cell graft to a child with Fanconi anemia. Sequencing used PBMCs, obtained from the stem cell graft. In DNA form, the CDR3 reads TGTGCCACCAGCAGAGCCGGGACAGCTCACACTTCCTACGAGCAGTACTTC. Translating gives CATSRAGTAHTSYEQYF.